A single sample gave rise to the 20 T cell receptor beta chains below, sequenced in a study of blood T cell repertoires in COVID-19. The data were produced by immunoSEQ multiplex PCR, yet TCRdb's version contains in-frame clones alone and is incomplete. The table shows some 150,000 clones, with approximately 82% occurring only once. The sequencing input was peripheral blood. These receptors came from a woman in her forties or fifties in a cohort sampled during active or convalescent COVID-19.

This clone was seen only once. This sequence joins TRBV7-2 and TRBJ2-3, with TRBD2 matching 7 bases. Germline V CDR1 and CDR2: SGHTA, FQGNSA. V was pared by 6 bases and J by 1 base, with 13 bases of the junction left unmatched. The CDR3 spans 17 residues. The CDR3 region has the DNA TGTGCCAGCAGACCCGCAACCGGGCTAGCGGGCACAGATACGCAGTATTTT. Residues: CASRPATGLAGTDTQYF.

CDR3 bases: TGTGCCAGCAGCCAAGATCCATCCGATCTTCGGACTAATGAAAAACTGTTTTTT. It is translated as CASSQDPSDLRTNEKLFF. The rearrangement joins TRBV3-1 (or the pseudogene TRBV3-2) to TRBJ1-4; D remains unclear. Germline V CDR1 and CDR2: LGHDT, YNNKEL (reference sequence). V dropped 0 bases and J dropped 2 bases, with 16 bases sitting between them. The CDR3 spans 18 residues.

This rearrangement joins TRBV27 to TRBJ2-1, with 11 nucleotides matching TRBD2. The CDR3 loop spans 14 amino acids. Germline trimming cut 6 bases from V and 6 bases from J; bases unmatched to any gene: 4. Per the germline V gene, CDR1 is MNHEY and CDR2 is SMNVEV (reference sequence). The chain's CDR3 is CASRGTSGGNEQFF. CDR3 coding DNA: TGTGCCAGCAGAGGAACTAGCGGGGGCAATGAGCAGTTCTTC.

This rearrangement joins TRBV5-5 to TRBJ1-4, with 8 bases fitting TRBD1. V lost 4 bases to trimming and J lost 8 bases; unmatched junction nucleotides: 16. The CDR3 is made up of 17 amino acids. CDR1 is SGHKS, CDR2 YYEKEE, per germline (reference sequence). CDR3 loop: CASSPSGRGRMGEKLFF. The CDR3 DNA reads TGTGCCAGCAGCCCATCGGGCAGGGGGCGTATGGGGGAAAAACTGTTTTTT.

This clone was seen a single time. The J gene is TRBJ2-6, the V gene TRBV30; D unresolved. The V and J ends lost 6 bases and 0 bases respectively, with 3 bases between them. The CDR3 sequence is 12 residues long. The germline gives CDR1 GTSNPN, CDR2 SVGIG (reference sequence). CDR3 in DNA: TGTGCCTGTAGCTCTGGGGCCAACGTCCTGACTTTC. Translation: CACSSGANVLTF.

The V and J genes are TRBV7-9 and TRBJ1-4; 10 bases are shared with TRBD1. The germline gives CDR1 SEHNR, CDR2 FQNEAQ (reference sequence). CDR3 length: 15 amino acids. Losses at the gene ends were 3 bases for V and 7 bases for J; bases not matched to a gene: 5. The CDR3 sequence: CASSLGQGNSEKLFF. DNA of the CDR3: TGTGCCAGCAGCTTGGGACAGGGGAATAGTGAAAAACTGTTTTTT.

This chain joins TRBV5-4 and TRBJ2-1, with a weak D call TRBD1 (5 bases). Trimming left V 0 bases short and J 2 bases short, with 12 bases between. From germline, CDR1 is SGHNT and CDR2 YYREEE (reference sequence). There are 16 residues in the CDR3. Here the CDR3 reads CASSLEARATYNEQFF. The CDR3 bases are TGTGCCAGCAGCTTGGAGGCCAGGGCAACCTACAATGAGCAGTTCTTC.

V gene TRBV6-5 combines with J gene TRBJ1-1, with 7 bases identical to TRBD1. Trimming at V came to 2 bases and at J to 1 base, leaving 1 base not matched to a gene. There are 14 residues in the CDR3. Germline V CDR1 and CDR2: MNHEY, SVGAGI. CDR3 DNA sequence: TGTGCCAGCAGTTACCCAGGGGGGAACACTGAAGCTTTCTTT. Encoded protein: CASSYPGGNTEAFF.

The chain is built from TRBV4-3 and TRBJ2-3; D might be TRBD2 (6 bases). From germline, CDR1 is LGHNA and CDR2 YSLEER. This CDR3 is built from 16 residues. Between the trimmed V and J ends, which lost 1 base and 0 bases, there was a span of 11 bases. The CDR3 nucleotides read TGCGCCAGCAGCCAAGTTCGGGGGACTAGCACAGATACGCAGTATTTT. Encoded protein: CASSQVRGTSTDTQYF.

This chain connects TRBV25-1 to TRBJ2-7; 10 nucleotides line up with TRBD1. The V gene's germline CDR1 is MGHDK and CDR2 SYGVNS. V lost 4 bases to trimming and J lost 0 bases; unmatched junction nucleotides: 0. The CDR3 runs to 14 residues. CDR3 bases: TGTGCCAGCAGTGGGGACAGGGGCTCCTACGAGCAGTACTTC. This gives the protein CASSGDRGSYEQYF.

CDR3 nucleotide sequence: TGTGCCAGTACCGGGATGAGCTCCTACGAGCAGTACTTC. This codes for CASTGMSSYEQYF. V and J are TRBV19 and TRBJ2-7; the D gene is possibly TRBD2 (5 bases). The V gene lost 7 bases and the J gene lost 0 bases, with 10 bases spanning the gap. Germline V lookup: CDR1 LNHDA, CDR2 SQIVND (reference sequence). The CDR3 runs to 13 residues.

The chain links TRBV9 to TRBJ2-1; 7 nucleotides line up with TRBD1. This CDR3 is built from 16 residues. V lost 0 bases and J lost 3; bases outside the gene matches: 6. CDR1 SGDLS and CDR2 YYNGEE come from the germline V gene. In DNA form, the CDR3 reads TGTGCCAGCAGCGTAGGTGCGAGACAGGGCTACAATGAGCAGTTCTTC. This encodes CASSVGARQGYNEQFF.

The gene calls are TRBV6-6 and TRBJ2-3, with TRBD2 as a possible D gene (6 bases). CDR3 length: 15 residues. V gave up 4 bases and J gave up 3 bases, with 14 bases separating them. Germline V CDR1 and CDR2: MNHNY, SVGAGI (reference sequence). The CDR3 spells CASSLQGGYTDTQYF. As DNA, the CDR3 is TGTGCCAGCAGTTTGCAGGGAGGATATACAGATACGCAGTATTTT.

The CDR3 sequence: CASSLNRGTEAFF. CDR3 sequence (DNA): TGTGCCAGCAGTTTAAATAGGGGCACTGAAGCTTTCTTT. The chain combines TRBV12-3 or TRBV12-4 with TRBJ1-1; D may be TRBD1 (5 bases). Deletions cut 2 bases from V and 4 bases from J, with 8 bases between. This CDR3 has 13 residues.

The gene calls are TRBV6-5 and TRBJ1-1; the D is unclear. The length of the CDR3 is 14 residues. Per the germline V gene, CDR1 is MNHEY and CDR2 is SVGAGI. V was shortened by 1 base and J by 1 base, with 7 bases between the two germline ends. This chain's CDR3 is CASSYFTGNTEAFF. In DNA form, the CDR3 reads TGTGCCAGCAGTTACTTTACCGGGAACACTGAAGCTTTCTTT.

As concerns this clone: This may arise from a read error, as a much more abundant clone is one base away. The chain combines TRBV12-3 or TRBV12-4 with TRBJ1-5; the D is unclear. Trimming stripped 3 bases from V and 4 bases from J, with 4 bases between. The CDR3 runs 12 residues. CDR3 region: CASSFMNQPQHF. The CDR3 bases are TGTGCCAGCAGTTTCATGAATCAGCCCCAGCATTTT.

The chain combines TRBV7-6 with TRBJ2-3; TRBD2 aligns across 12 bases. The CDR3 length is 18 residues. Germline assignment: CDR1 SGHVS and CDR2 FNYEAQ. V shed 3 bases and J 0 bases; nucleotides not matched to a gene: 7. The CDR3 DNA reads TGTGCCAGCAGCTTCGCTAGCGGGGGGGATGCTAGCACAGATACGCAGTATTTT. This codes for CASSFASGGDASTDTQYF.

The genes are TRBV24-1 and TRBJ2-1; D might be TRBD1 (5 bases). Germline CDR1 KGHDR, CDR2 SFDVKD. V lost 4 bases to trimming and J lost 0 bases, with 9 bases between them. The CDR3 length is 15 residues. The DNA of the CDR3 is TGTGCCACCAGTGAGACAGTGGACTCCTACAATGAGCAGTTCTTC. This gives the protein CATSETVDSYNEQFF.

V gene TRBV3-1 (or the pseudogene TRBV3-2) combines with J gene TRBJ1-1, with D possibly matching TRBD1 (5 bases). This CDR3 comprises 16 residues. Trimming took off 1 base at V and 5 bases at J, with 17 bases between the two ends. Germline CDR1 reads LGHDT; CDR2 reads YNNKEL (reference sequence). The CDR3 DNA sequence: TGTGCCAGCAGCCAAGCAGGGACCCACGGAGGGACTGAAGCTTTCTTT. Translated, it gives CASSQAGTHGGTEAFF.

J is TRBJ2-3 and V is TRBV19; the match to TRBD2 covers 13 bases. The CDR3 contains 15 residues. J lost 4 bases, V lost 6 bases, and 4 bases had no gene match. CDR1 LNHDA and CDR2 SQIVND come from the germline V gene (reference sequence). The CDR3 protein is CASRPTSGGSDTQYF. Written as DNA, the CDR3 is TGTGCCAGTAGACCGACTAGCGGGGGGTCAGATACGCAGTATTTT.